Each of the 2 T cell receptor beta chains below was sequenced from the same sample in a study of T cells in Graves' hyperthyroidism and ophthalmopathy. RNA transcripts were the template for amplifying TCR beta CDR3 regions. The HTBI set primed first-round TCR CDR3 RT-PCR. TCRdb analysed the multiplex PCR reads with MiXCR anew, one entry per CDR3 protein. The sample consists of roughly 840,000 distinct CDR3 sequences, 35% to 40% of them appearing once. The material sequenced was blood. These receptors were taken from a man aged 18-30 years with Graves' hyperthyroidism.

Concerning this clonotype: This may be a read error, as it is one base from a much larger clone. This sequence joins TRBV6-5 and TRBJ2-7; D gene ambiguous. The V gene's germline CDR1 is MNHEY and CDR2 SVGAGI. The CDR3 has 12 residues. The CDR3 sequence: CVSSVTSYEQYF. The CDR3 nucleotides read TGTGTCAGCAGTGTCACATCCTACGAGCAGTACTTC.

Of note for this clonotype: One base away lies a much larger clone, so this may be a sequencing read error. The rearrangement joins TRBV9 to TRBJ2-7; 8 bases line up with TRBD1. Germline CDR1 SGDLS, CDR2 YYNGEE. There are 14 residues in the CDR3. Trimming cost V 3 bases and J 5 bases; bases outside gene matches: 7. CDR3 nucleotide sequence: TGTGCCAGCAGCGGACAGGGGCTGTGGGACGAGCAGTACTTC. Translation gives CASSGQGLWDEQYF.